This TCR beta chain was recovered during a study of T cell repertoires in cytomegalovirus infection. Study-wide context: It was the public TCR beta signatures that indicated both CMV infection and matching HLA type. Whole-study findings and limits: Identification of carriers of CMV plus the relevant HLA was achieved through cumulative public TCR beta family frequency. CMV-specific TCR beta clonotypes restricted by HLA-C were the ones dominating the ex vivo response.

CDR1 is MNHNS and CDR2 is SASEGT in the germline V gene. CDR3 size: 13 residues. Trimming shortened V by 8 bases and J by 1 base, and 11 bases separated the two germline ends. A single record per CDR3 protein comes from TCRdb applying MiXCR to the reads. The sample includes roughly 120,000 distinct CDR3 sequences, roughly a tenth of them seen just once. In this sample, this clonotype turned up many times. Its antigen is not known. The rearrangement joins TRBV6-1 to TRBJ1-1; perhaps TRBD1 as D (5 bases). The sequence derives from a human donor in good health (CMV status not recorded). Some clones in this sample may be carry-over from other donors' samples. Source material: PBMCs, sequenced either directly or after in vitro stimulation (not recorded which). The CDR3 spells CASSGTQNTEAFF. CDR3 nucleotides: TGTGCCAGCTCCGGGACCCAGAACACTGAAGCTTTCTTT.